The 25 T cell receptor beta chains given below trace back to one sample, sequenced in a study of shared clonotypes between healthy human individuals. Produced via immunoSEQ multiplex PCR; TCRdb's table is partial and in-frame only. The data contain 2.3 million or so clones, about 92% of them singletons. Specimen: naive CD4+ T cells from PBMCs. Subset in this sample: CD45RA+ positively selected. Receptor source: a man younger than 35 in good health. Some clones in this sample may be carry-over from other donors' samples.

The rearrangement joins TRBV28 to TRBJ2-1, with D perhaps matching TRBD2 (6 bases). This CDR3 is 20 amino acids long. Germline V gene sequence: CDR1 MDHEN, CDR2 SYDVKM. The ends were cut back, 2 bases at V and 5 bases at J, with 28 bases in the middle. The CDR3 DNA is TGTGCCAGCAGTTTAGTCGGTTGGGCGGGGAGAGAACCTACCCACAATGAGCAGTTCTTC. Translation: CASSLVGWAGREPTHNEQFF.

This chain links TRBV6-6 with TRBJ2-7; D may be TRBD1 (6 bases). The length of the CDR3 is 14 residues. Germline V CDR1 and CDR2: MNHNY, SVGAGI (reference sequence). Trimming removed 7 bases at V and 3 bases at J, with 16 bases between. The CDR3 region has the DNA TGTGCCAGCATTGCGGACAGAAATTACTACGAGCAGTACTTC. It translates to CASIADRNYYEQYF.

The chain joins TRBV5-1 to TRBJ1-2; no firm D call. Germline V gene lookup returns CDR1 SGHRS and CDR2 YFSETQ. The CDR3 consists of 14 residues. The V and J ends lost 1 base and 8 bases respectively, with 15 bases between them. CDR3 residues: CASSLLPEAGGYTF. Written as DNA, the CDR3 is TGCGCCAGCAGCTTGTTACCGGAGGCGGGCGGCTACACCTTC.

This chain joins TRBV2 and TRBJ1-2; possible D gene TRBD1, 5 bases. The CDR3 runs 12 residues. CDR1 SNHLY and CDR2 FYNNEI come from the germline V gene. Trimming cost V 4 bases and J 8 bases, with 11 bases left between them. CDR3 sequence reads: CASSAKGTGYTF. The CDR3 nucleotides are TGTGCCAGCAGTGCAAAAGGGACGGGCTACACCTTC.

The chain couples TRBV6-1 to TRBJ2-1; weak D call: TRBD2 (7 bases). This CDR3 is built from 17 residues. Per germline, CDR1 MNHNS and CDR2 SASEGT. The V and J ends lost 0 bases and 5 bases respectively, with 17 bases between them. This CDR3 is CASSEALGRQGHNEQFF. In nucleotides, the CDR3 is TGTGCCAGCAGTGAAGCGCTCGGGAGGCAGGGGCACAATGAGCAGTTCTTC.

This chain uses TRBV2 with TRBJ2-5, with D tentatively TRBD2 (6 bases). Germline V lookup: CDR1 SNHLY, CDR2 FYNNEI. The CDR3 is 15 residues long. With 4 bases removed from V and 5 bases from J, the gap between germline ends came to 17 bases. The CDR3 bases are TGTGCCAGCAGTGGTGGGGCGGGGATGGGGGAGACCCAGTACTTC. Translating it yields CASSGGAGMGETQYF. The full variable domain, rest sourced from reference TRBV2 and TRBJ2-5, is EPEVTQTPSHQVTQMGQEVILRCVPISNHLYFYWYRQILGQKVEFLVSFYNNEISEKSEIFDDQFSVERPDGSNFTLKIRSTKLEDSAMYFCASSGGAGMGETQYFGPGTRLLVL.

The rearrangement links TRBV7-3 to TRBJ2-3; the D gene is possibly TRBD2 (5 bases). This CDR3 is built from 15 residues. Per the germline V gene, CDR1 is SGHTA and CDR2 is FQGTGA. The ends were cut back, 8 bases at V and 4 bases at J, with 19 bases in the middle. This chain's CDR3 is CASPAGGGSADTQYF. The CDR3 DNA follows: TGTGCCAGCCCGGCGGGCGGCGGGTCGGCAGATACGCAGTATTTT.

The J gene is TRBJ1-1, the V gene TRBV4-1; D remains unclear. The V and J ends lost 8 bases and 4 bases respectively, with 20 bases between them. Germline V gene sequence: CDR1 MGHRA, CDR2 YSYEKL. This CDR3 has 15 amino acids. CDR3 sequence: CASEVRVGPTTEAFF. CDR3 DNA: TGCGCCAGCGAGGTCCGGGTAGGCCCGACCACTGAAGCTTTCTTT.

J is TRBJ2-7 and V is TRBV5-4, with D perhaps matching TRBD2 (7 bases). Germline loops: CDR1 SGHNT, CDR2 YYREEE (reference sequence). The CDR3 loop spans 14 amino acids. V gave up 9 bases and J gave up 1 base, with 17 bases separating them. CDR3 DNA sequence: TGTGCCACCACCCCGGGAGGACAGTCCTACGAGCAGTACTTC. Protein: CATTPGGQSYEQYF. Drawing the rest from reference TRBV5-4 and TRBJ2-7, the complete variable domain is ETGVTQSPTHLIKTRGQQVTLRCSSQSGHNTVSWYQQALGQGPQFIFQYYREEENGRGNFPPRFSGLQFPNYSSELNVNALELDDSALYLCATTPGGQSYEQYFGPGTRLTVT.

Notes on this clone: The same CDR3 arises from other DNA sequences in this sample as well. The rearrangement joins TRBV7-2 to TRBJ2-5; 7 nucleotides agree with TRBD1. The germline gives CDR1 SGHTA, CDR2 FQGNSA. V was pared by 1 base and J by 2 bases, with 1 base of the junction left unmatched. The length of the CDR3 is 14 residues. This CDR3 reads CASSLGTGQETQYF. The CDR3 DNA sequence: TGTGCCAGCAGCTTAGGGACAGGACAAGAGACCCAGTACTTC.

CDR3: CASGRAFPETQYF. The CDR3, as DNA: TGTGCCAGCGGGAGGGCGTTCCCAGAGACCCAGTACTTC. V usage is TRBV7-6 and J usage is TRBJ2-5, with 7 nucleotides matching TRBD2. The CDR3 runs 13 residues. The germline V gene encodes CDR1 SGHVS and CDR2 FNYEAQ. V gave up 8 bases and J gave up 4 bases; unmatched junction bases: 7.

The chain couples TRBV5-4 to TRBJ2-5; 9 nucleotides align to TRBD1. J gave up 4 bases and V 4 bases, and 11 bases lay outside the gene matches. The CDR3 runs to 16 residues. Looked up from germline, CDR1 is SGHNT and CDR2 is YYREEE (reference sequence). CDR3 nucleotides: TGTGCCAGCAGCGGCGCGGGGGACAGGGTACGAGAGACCCAGTACTTC. Protein sequence: CASSGAGDRVRETQYF.

For the CDR3, the DNA is TGTGCCAGCAGCTTGGCCATGGAGGGGGGCACTGAAGCTTTCTTT. It is translated as CASSLAMEGGTEAFF. The rearrangement uses TRBV11-2 and TRBJ1-1, with D tentatively TRBD1 (6 bases). V was trimmed by 3 bases and J by 4 bases, leaving 15 bases between them. This CDR3 region has 15 residues. The V gene's germline CDR1 is SGHAT and CDR2 FQNNGV.

The chain employs TRBV19 and TRBJ2-7, with TRBD2 identical over 7 bases. Germline trimming cut 4 bases from V and 6 bases from J; bases unmatched to any gene: 12. CDR1 and CDR2 (germline): LNHDA, SQIVND (reference sequence). This CDR3 spans 15 amino acids. CDR3 protein: CASSSGASGSLEQYF. CDR3 DNA sequence: TGTGCCAGTAGTAGCGGGGCTAGCGGTTCACTCGAGCAGTACTTC.

The rearrangement joins TRBV5-4 to TRBJ2-7; tentative D call: TRBD1 (7 bases). Germline V gene lookup returns CDR1 SGHNT and CDR2 YYREEE (reference sequence). Trimming cost V 0 bases and J 1 base, with 17 bases left between them. This CDR3 spans 17 amino acids. The CDR3 spells CASSLAPGGRASYEQYF. The CDR3 DNA reads TGTGCCAGCAGCTTGGCACCAGGGGGGCGAGCATCCTACGAGCAGTACTTC. Full variable domain (rest looked up from reference TRBV5-4 and TRBJ2-7): ETGVTQSPTHLIKTRGQQVTLRCSSQSGHNTVSWYQQALGQGPQFIFQYYREEENGRGNFPPRFSGLQFPNYSSELNVNALELDDSALYLCASSLAPGGRASYEQYFGPGTRLTVT.

This chain connects TRBV30 to TRBJ2-1, with D maybe TRBD2 (6 bases). CDR3 size: 12 residues. Per the germline V gene, CDR1 is GTSNPN and CDR2 is SVGIG (reference sequence). Trimming cost V 3 bases and J 8 bases, with 11 bases left between them. CDR3 sequence: CAWSHTSHEQFF. CDR3 DNA: TGTGCCTGGAGCCACACTAGCCATGAGCAGTTCTTC.

The V gene is TRBV2, the J gene TRBJ2-2, with a possible D match to TRBD1 (6 bases). Trimming cost V 6 bases and J 5 bases, with 16 bases left between them. CDR1 is SNHLY, CDR2 FYNNEI, per germline. The CDR3 contains 15 residues. The CDR3 DNA reads as TGTGCCAGCAGGTCCTCCGGGACACCGACCGGGGAGCTGTTTTTT. It specifies CASRSSGTPTGELFF.

This sequence joins TRBV9 and TRBJ2-1, with 7 bases that match TRBD1. The CDR3 is made up of 15 amino acids. Germline CDR1 and CDR2: SGDLS and YYNGEE. Unmatched junction bases numbered 1, after V lost 1 base and J lost 0 bases. This CDR3 reads CASSVRGLSYNEQFF. The CDR3 DNA reads as TGTGCCAGCAGCGTAAGGGGGCTCTCCTACAATGAGCAGTTCTTC. Combining the CDR3 with reference TRBV9 and TRBJ2-1 gives the whole variable domain DSGVTQTPKHLITATGQRVTLRCSPRSGDLSVYWYQQSLDQGLQFLIQYYNGEERAKGNILERFSAQQFPDLHSELNLSSLELGDSALYFCASSVRGLSYNEQFFGPGTRLTVL.

The CDR3 reads CASSPRWGAKLNTGELFF. The CDR3 DNA follows: TGTGCCAGCAGCCCAAGATGGGGGGCGAAGTTGAACACCGGGGAGCTGTTTTTT. This chain joins TRBV7-9 and TRBJ2-2; either TRBD1 or TRBD2 may supply D (6 bases each). Trimming removed 5 bases from V and 1 base from J, with 20 bases in between. Germline CDR1 SEHNR, CDR2 FQNEAQ (reference sequence). The CDR3 has 18 residues.

J is TRBJ2-1 and V is TRBV25-1, with D possibly matching TRBD1 (5 bases). The CDR3 is 13 amino acids. Germline V gene sequence: CDR1 MGHDK, CDR2 SYGVNS. V shed 7 bases and J shed 6 bases, with 13 bases lying between them. This CDR3 reads CASTRQLSNEQFF. CDR3 coding DNA: TGTGCCAGCACCCGACAGCTGAGCAATGAGCAGTTCTTC. The whole variable domain, filled in from reference TRBV25-1 and TRBJ2-1, reads EADIYQTPRYLVIGTGKKITLECSQTMGHDKMYWYQQDPGMELHLIHYSYGVNSTEKGDLSSESTVSRIRTEHFPLTLESARPSHTSQYLCASTRQLSNEQFFGPGTRLTVL.

This clone has only one observation. The V and J genes are TRBV6-1 and TRBJ1-5; 7 nucleotides agree with TRBD1. The junction had 5 bases not matched to a gene; V was cut back by 3 bases and J by 3 bases. The CDR3 extends over 15 amino acids. Germline lookup yields CDR1 MNHNS and CDR2 SASEGT. The CDR3 DNA sequence: TGTGCCAGCAGTGATGGGACAGTCTACAATCAGCCCCAGCATTTT. Amino acid sequence: CASSDGTVYNQPQHF.

V usage is TRBV5-4 and J usage is TRBJ2-5; 10 bases align to TRBD2. The CDR3 covers 18 residues. CDR1 and CDR2 from the germline V gene are SGHNT and YYREEE (reference sequence). The V and J ends lost 0 bases and 2 bases, in that order; junction bases with no gene match: 10. CDR3 residues: CASSLGAFGLAEQETQYF. The CDR3 nucleotides read TGTGCCAGCAGCTTGGGGGCCTTTGGACTAGCGGAACAAGAGACCCAGTACTTC.

J is TRBJ2-2 and V is TRBV18; 8 bases align to TRBD1. J gave up 4 bases and V 2 bases, and 6 bases lay outside the gene matches. The length of the CDR3 is 16 residues. Germline CDR1 reads KGHSH; CDR2 reads LQKENI. This CDR3 is CASSPSQGAATGELFF. CDR3 bases: TGTGCCAGCTCACCATCCCAGGGGGCGGCCACCGGGGAGCTGTTTTTT.

J is TRBJ2-7 and V is TRBV5-5; TRBD2 might be the D (7 bases). Trimming left V 0 bases short and J 1 base short, with 14 bases between. The CDR3 sequence is 16 residues long. Germline V CDR1 and CDR2: SGHKS, YYEKEE (reference sequence). CDR3 sequence reads: CASSLESGGLSYEQYF. The CDR3 nucleotides are TGTGCCAGCAGCTTGGAGTCGGGGGGCTTATCCTACGAGCAGTACTTC.

V is TRBV30 and J is TRBJ2-7; D is perhaps TRBD1 (6 bases). The CDR3 runs 13 residues. Germline-derived CDR1 and CDR2 are GTSNPN and SVGIG (reference sequence). V lost 2 bases and J 13 bases, leaving 21 bases between the germline ends. CDR3 region: CAWSYPGVNSGYF. In DNA form, the CDR3 reads TGTGCCTGGAGTTATCCAGGGGTAAATTCGGGTTACTTC.